Listed below are T cell receptor beta chains from one sample, sequenced in a study of PD-1 blockade in classical Hodgkin lymphoma. Some clones are missing from TCRdb's copy, which holds only in-frame ones; the method was immunoSEQ multiplex PCR. Counted here are tens of thousands of clones, about nine tenths occurring once; the ten biggest clones make up nearly 5%. Sequencing was carried out using peripheral blood mononuclear cells (PBMCs). Receptors were obtained from a human donor with classical Hodgkin lymphoma. Both conserved end residues are part of each CDR3. The D gene is left open where the match is weak. For some rows the clone size is stated as once, few or many, or as a class when expanded; others skip it.

abundance: NA
j_gene: TRBJ1-5
v_gene: TRBV7-2
d_gene: NA
CDR3aa: CASSQGRGRYQPQHF
CDR3nt: TGTGCCAGCAGCCAGGGTAGGGGGAGGTACCAGCCCCAGCATTTT

abundance: once
j_gene: TRBJ2-3
v_gene: TRBV4-1
d_gene: TRBD2
CDR3aa: CASSQEAAGGSTDTQYF
CDR3nt: TGCGCCAGCAGCCAAGAAGCAGCGGGAGGGAGCACAGATACGCAGTATTTT

abundance: NA
j_gene: TRBJ2-1
v_gene: TRBV2
d_gene: NA
CDR3aa: CASSVLPEKSSYNEQFF
CDR3nt: TGTGCCAGCAGTGTCCTGCCCGAAAAGAGCTCCTACAATGAGCAGTTCTTC

abundance: NA
j_gene: TRBJ1-5
v_gene: TRBV27
d_gene: NA
CDR3aa: CASSLSIGQPQHF
CDR3nt: TGTGCCAGCAGTTTATCAATTGGACAGCCCCAGCATTTT

abundance: NA
j_gene: TRBJ1-4
v_gene: TRBV2
d_gene: NA
CDR3aa: CASSEDSPTTNEKLFF
CDR3nt: TGTGCCAGCAGTGAAGACAGTCCCACAACTAATGAAAAACTGTTTTTT

abundance: NA
j_gene: TRBJ1-2
v_gene: TRBV7-9
d_gene: NA
CDR3aa: CATTQVGDGYTF
CDR3nt: TGTGCCACCACCCAGGTGGGGGATGGCTACACCTTC

abundance: NA
j_gene: TRBJ1-6
v_gene: TRBV27
d_gene: NA
CDR3aa: CASSLLSGRPGAPLHF
CDR3nt: TGTGCCAGCAGTTTACTGTCGGGGAGGCCGGGGGCACCCCTCCACTTT

abundance: NA
j_gene: TRBJ2-4
v_gene: TRBV2
d_gene: NA
CDR3aa: CASGGNIQYF
CDR3nt: TGTGCCAGCGGAGGAAACATTCAGTACTTC

abundance: few
j_gene: TRBJ1-2
v_gene: TRBV10-1
d_gene: NA
CDR3aa: CASSESGGYGYTF
CDR3nt: TGCGCCAGCAGTGAGTCAGGGGGCTATGGCTACACCTTC

abundance: NA
j_gene: TRBJ2-5
v_gene: TRBV11-1
d_gene: NA
CDR3aa: CASSHRELETQYF
CDR3nt: TGTGCCAGCAGCCACAGGGAATTGGAGACCCAGTACTTC

abundance: NA
j_gene: TRBJ1-1
v_gene: TRBV6-5
d_gene: NA
CDR3aa: CASYSLGGVTAEAFF
CDR3nt: TGTGCCAGCTATTCGCTAGGGGGGGTAACCGCTGAAGCTTTCTTT

abundance: NA
j_gene: TRBJ2-7
v_gene: TRBV13
d_gene: TRBD2
CDR3aa: CASSLLAGVSYEQYF
CDR3nt: TGTGCCAGCAGCTTACTAGCGGGAGTCTCCTACGAGCAGTACTTC

abundance: NA
j_gene: TRBJ2-1
v_gene: TRBV9
d_gene: NA
CDR3aa: CASSAAEGPGQFF
CDR3nt: TGTGCCAGCAGCGCGGCGGAGGGTCCGGGGCAGTTCTTC

abundance: NA
j_gene: TRBJ1-2
v_gene: TRBV19
d_gene: NA
CDR3aa: CASRLPGPLYGYTF
CDR3nt: TGTGCCAGTAGGCTACCCGGGCCCCTCTATGGCTACACCTTC

abundance: NA
j_gene: TRBJ1-5
v_gene: TRBV30
d_gene: NA
CDR3aa: CAWSVLGTQNQPQHF
CDR3nt: TGTGCCTGGAGTGTGTTGGGGACACAAAATCAGCCCCAGCATTTT

abundance: NA
j_gene: TRBJ2-2
v_gene: TRBV18
d_gene: NA
CDR3aa: CASSLRTGTNTGELFF
CDR3nt: TGTGCCAGCTCACTGAGAACAGGGACCAACACCGGGGAGCTGTTTTTT

abundance: NA
j_gene: TRBJ2-1
v_gene: TRBV10-3
d_gene: TRBD2
CDR3aa: CAISGGAGALSDEQFF
CDR3nt: TGTGCCATCAGCGGGGGGGCAGGGGCCCTTAGCGATGAGCAGTTCTTC

abundance: NA
j_gene: TRBJ2-4
v_gene: TRBV6-5
d_gene: NA
CDR3aa: CASSFNSGFNIQYF
CDR3nt: TGTGCCAGCAGTTTCAATTCGGGGTTTAACATTCAGTACTTC

abundance: NA
j_gene: TRBJ2-5
v_gene: TRBV7-7
d_gene: TRBD2
CDR3aa: CASKTGLAVEETQYF
CDR3nt: TGTGCTAGCAAGACGGGACTAGCAGTAGAAGAGACCCAGTACTTC

abundance: once
j_gene: TRBJ1-1
v_gene: TRBV29-1
d_gene: TRBD1
CDR3aa: CSVGVDRGRGFF
CDR3nt: TGCAGCGTTGGGGTGGACAGGGGACGTGGTTTCTTT

abundance: NA
j_gene: TRBJ2-2
v_gene: TRBV11-2
d_gene: NA
CDR3aa: CASSLLGKGGLFF
CDR3nt: TGTGCCAGCAGCTTATTGGGGAAGGGAGGGCTGTTTTTT

abundance: NA
j_gene: TRBJ1-4
v_gene: TRBV28
d_gene: TRBD1
CDR3aa: CASRRQGIDEKLFF
CDR3nt: TGTGCCAGCAGAAGACAGGGGATAGATGAAAAACTGTTTTTT

abundance: NA
j_gene: TRBJ1-1
v_gene: TRBV5-1
d_gene: NA
CDR3aa: CASSLSRENTEAFF
CDR3nt: TGCGCCAGCAGCTTATCCAGGGAGAACACTGAAGCTTTCTTT

abundance: once
j_gene: TRBJ2-2
v_gene: TRBV11-2
d_gene: NA
CDR3aa: CASSFGTTNTGELFF
CDR3nt: TGTGCCAGCAGCTTCGGGACAACGAACACCGGGGAGCTGTTTTTT

abundance: NA
j_gene: TRBJ1-4
v_gene: TRBV4-2
d_gene: NA
CDR3aa: CASSPQQGRGTEKLFF
CDR3nt: TGTGCCAGCAGCCCACAGCAGGGTAGGGGAACTGAAAAACTGTTTTTT

abundance: NA
j_gene: TRBJ1-2
v_gene: TRBV28
d_gene: NA
CDR3aa: CASSLRPPEAYGYTF
CDR3nt: TGTGCCAGCAGTTTACGCCCGCCTGAAGCCTATGGCTACACCTTC

abundance: NA
j_gene: TRBJ1-2
v_gene: TRBV7-2
d_gene: TRBD1
CDR3aa: CASSRTGFNYGYTF
CDR3nt: TGTGCCAGCAGCAGGACAGGTTTCAACTATGGCTACACCTTC

abundance: once
j_gene: TRBJ1-5
v_gene: TRBV27
d_gene: TRBD1
CDR3aa: CASSLLSGGNQPQHF
CDR3nt: TGTGCCAGCAGTTTATTATCAGGGGGGAATCAGCCCCAGCATTTT

abundance: NA
j_gene: TRBJ2-1
v_gene: TRBV6-5
d_gene: NA
CDR3aa: CASSYGPGGGYNEQFF
CDR3nt: TGTGCCAGCAGTTACGGGCCCGGGGGTGGGTACAATGAGCAGTTCTTC

abundance: NA
j_gene: TRBJ1-1
v_gene: TRBV9
d_gene: TRBD1
CDR3aa: CASSPPGQGFREAFF
CDR3nt: TGTGCCAGCAGCCCCCCCGGACAGGGATTCAGAGAAGCTTTCTTT

abundance: NA
j_gene: TRBJ2-1
v_gene: TRBV5-6
d_gene: TRBD2
CDR3aa: CASLRGLAKYNEQFF
CDR3nt: TGTGCCAGCCTTCGAGGACTAGCCAAATACAATGAGCAGTTCTTC

abundance: NA
j_gene: TRBJ2-1
v_gene: TRBV7-6
d_gene: NA
CDR3aa: CASSPGYEQFF
CDR3nt: TGTGCCAGCAGCCCGGGTTATGAGCAGTTCTTC

abundance: NA
j_gene: TRBJ1-2
v_gene: TRBV7-2
d_gene: NA
CDR3aa: CASSLAARSNYGYTF
CDR3nt: TGTGCCAGCAGCTTAGCGGCCAGATCTAACTATGGCTACACCTTC

abundance: few
j_gene: TRBJ2-6
v_gene: TRBV2
d_gene: TRBD1
CDR3aa: CATRQGASSGANVLTF
CDR3nt: TGTGCCACCCGACAGGGTGCGAGCTCTGGGGCCAACGTCCTGACTTTC

abundance: NA
j_gene: TRBJ2-7
v_gene: TRBV10-2
d_gene: TRBD2
CDR3aa: CASSDLAGEGGEQYF
CDR3nt: TGCGCCAGCAGTGACTTAGCGGGAGAAGGAGGCGAGCAGTACTTC

abundance: once
j_gene: TRBJ1-1
v_gene: TRBV4-1
d_gene: NA
CDR3aa: CASSQGHQGNTEAFF
CDR3nt: TGCGCCAGCAGCCAAGGCCACCAGGGAAACACTGAAGCTTTCTTT

abundance: NA
j_gene: TRBJ2-1
v_gene: TRBV7-2
d_gene: NA
CDR3aa: CASSLAASSYNEQFF
CDR3nt: TGTGCCAGCAGCTTAGCCGCGAGCTCCTACAATGAGCAGTTCTTC

abundance: NA
j_gene: TRBJ2-5
v_gene: TRBV7-7
d_gene: NA
CDR3aa: CASSLGSEGEGETQYF
CDR3nt: TGTGCTAGCAGCTTAGGGAGCGAGGGAGAAGGGGAGACCCAGTACTTC